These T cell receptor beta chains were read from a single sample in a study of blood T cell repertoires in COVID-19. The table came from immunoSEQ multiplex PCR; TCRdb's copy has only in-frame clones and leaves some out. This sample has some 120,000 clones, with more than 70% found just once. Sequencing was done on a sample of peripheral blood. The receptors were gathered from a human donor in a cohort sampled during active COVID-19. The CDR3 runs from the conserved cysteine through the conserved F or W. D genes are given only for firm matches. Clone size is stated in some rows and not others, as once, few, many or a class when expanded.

TGTGCCAGCAGCCCATCCGGAGAGCGCGAATACGAGCAGTACTTC,CASSPSGEREYEQYF,NA,TRBJ2-7,NA,TRBV9
TGCGCCAGCAGTGAGTGTAGTGTGTGTGTGCAGTACTTC,CASSECSVCVQYF,NA,TRBJ2-7,NA,TRBV10-1
TGCGCCAGCAGCCAAGAGGGGCTAGCGGGGTTAAACACCGGGGAGCTGTTTTTT,CASSQEGLAGLNTGELFF,once,TRBJ2-2,TRBD2,TRBV4-3
TGTGCCAGCAGCCAAGCTGCATCTAGCGGGAGCCTCTTC,CASSQAASSGSLF,NA,TRBJ2-1,TRBD2,TRBV4-2
TGTGCCAGCAGTTCCGCCCGGGGCAATGAGCAGTTCTTC,CASSSARGNEQFF,NA,TRBJ2-1,NA,TRBV27
TGTGCCAGTAGTTCCACGGACAAGTACTATTATGGCTACACCTTC,CASSSTDKYYYGYTF,NA,TRBJ1-2,NA,TRBV19
TGCGCCAGCAGCTTGGGCGGCCCCTCCTATAATTCACCCCTCCACTTT,CASSLGGPSYNSPLHF,NA,TRBJ1-6,NA,TRBV5-1
TGTGCCAGCAGCTTAGCGTTCAGTAGCACAGATACGCAGTATTTT,CASSLAFSSTDTQYF,NA,TRBJ2-3,NA,TRBV7-6
TGTGCCAGCAGTGAATGGGCTAGCGACTACGAGCAGTACTTC,CASSEWASDYEQYF,NA,TRBJ2-7,NA,TRBV25-1
TGTGCCAGCACCCCGGGACAGGTGGTCTATGGCTACACCTTC,CASTPGQVVYGYTF,few,TRBJ1-2,TRBD1,TRBV28
TGTGCCAGTAGTATTTACGAGGGATTGAGTCAGCCCCAGCATTTT,CASSIYEGLSQPQHF,NA,TRBJ1-5,NA,TRBV19
TGCGCCAGCAGCCCCTCCGTTGCGGGAGTGTTCTACGAGCAGTACTTC,CASSPSVAGVFYEQYF,NA,TRBJ2-7,TRBD2,TRBV4-3
TGTGCCAGCAGCAAAACGGCGGGGATCTACAATGAGCAGTTCTTC,CASSKTAGIYNEQFF,NA,TRBJ2-1,NA,TRBV5-4
TGCGCCAGCAGCTCGAGTACCCTAGCGGGAGACGGGGAGACCCAGTACTTC,CASSSSTLAGDGETQYF,NA,TRBJ2-5,TRBD2,TRBV5-1
TGTGCCAGCAGCCCCAACGGAAAGACAGGGGCGCGATACGAGCAGTACTTC,CASSPNGKTGARYEQYF,few,TRBJ2-7,TRBD1,TRBV27
TGTGCCAGCAGCTTGACAGGGGCAAGCAATCAGCCCCAGCATTTT,CASSLTGASNQPQHF,NA,TRBJ1-5,TRBD1,TRBV5-6
TGTGCCAGCTCACCCTACCAGGGTTTCTCCTACGAGCAGTACTTC,CASSPYQGFSYEQYF,NA,TRBJ2-7,NA,TRBV18
TGTGCTAGCAGCTTAGCACGGGAGGGTCCCCCCTACGAGCAGTACTTC,CASSLAREGPPYEQYF,NA,TRBJ2-7,TRBD2,TRBV7-7
TGTGCCAGCAGTTTCTTGGACAGCGCCTACGAGCAGTACTTC,CASSFLDSAYEQYF,NA,TRBJ2-7,NA,TRBV27
TGTGCCATCAGCCAACCGAAGATCAGGGATCCTCAGTACGAGCAGTACTTC,CAISQPKIRDPQYEQYF,once,TRBJ2-7,NA,TRBV10-3
TGTGCCAGCAGCCGGACTAGCGGCTCCTACAATGAGCAGTTCTTC,CASSRTSGSYNEQFF,NA,TRBJ2-1,TRBD2,TRBV11-2
TGTGCCAGCAGCTTAGACAGATATGGCTACACCTTC,CASSLDRYGYTF,NA,TRBJ1-2,NA,TRBV7-9
TGTGCCAGCAGTTATATTGGGGGGAAGGACTATGGCTACACCTTC,CASSYIGGKDYGYTF,few,TRBJ1-2,NA,TRBV6-6
TGTGCCACTAAGTTACGGGACAGGGTCTCCTACGAGCAGTACTTC,CATKLRDRVSYEQYF,NA,TRBJ2-7,TRBD1,TRBV19
TGTGCCACCCGGACAGGCTCCTACGAGCAGTACTTC,CATRTGSYEQYF,NA,TRBJ2-7,TRBD1,TRBV6-6
TGTGCCAGCAGCTTAAATTCGTTCCAAGAGACCCAGTACTTC,CASSLNSFQETQYF,NA,TRBJ2-5,NA,TRBV11-2
TGTGCCAGCAGCCAGAGGGGGGGAAAGAACACCGGGGAGCTGTTTTTT,CASSQRGGKNTGELFF,NA,TRBJ2-2,NA,TRBV3-1/TRBV3-2
TGCGCCAGCAGCTCAGCGGGAGCTGGGGCCGTTAGGGAGACCCAGTACTTC,CASSSAGAGAVRETQYF,NA,TRBJ2-5,TRBD2,TRBV5-1
TGTGCCAGCAGTCCCCGTATGTCGACTAGCGGGAAATACAATGAGCAGTTCTTC,CASSPRMSTSGKYNEQFF,NA,TRBJ2-1,TRBD2,TRBV27